This entry describes one T cell receptor beta chain. Authors' data handling: Reference gene primer amplification yielded estimated nucleated cell counts. The protocol was immunoSEQ multiplex PCR, while the TCRdb copy is restricted to in-frame clones and leaves out a portion. V and J calls and clone size are given by that table; D and trimming were obtained from the DNA. This repertoire shows roughly 90,000 clones, approximately 85% found once; its top ten account for over 10%. These data belong to a study of blood T cell repertoires in COVID-19. In the study overall: The United States, Italy and Spain provided the acute and convalescent COVID-19 samples. Sources were T cells, B-cell-depleted T cells, or PBMCs; the material itself was cDNA or gDNA.

Looked up from germline, CDR1 is SGDLS and CDR2 is YYNGEE. Deletions cut 1 base from V and 4 bases from J, with 14 bases between. The CDR3 length is 15 residues. The clonotype comes from a human donor in a cohort sampled during active COVID-19. The chain uses TRBV9 and TRBJ2-5, with D unresolved. The sequencing sample was made of peripheral blood. The CDR3 bases are TGTGCCAGCAGCGTAACGCTAGGCCAGTCAGAGACCCAGTACTTC. Encoded protein: CASSVTLGQSETQYF.